This is a list of T cell receptor beta chains from one sample in a study of cytomegalovirus exposure and HLA in healthy donors. Using immunoSEQ multiplex PCR, the repertoire was profiled, and TCRdb retains in-frame clones only, with some absent. The sample holds about 110,000 clones, 65% to 85% seen once. The sequenced sample consisted of PBMCs. These receptors all stem from a man between 25 and 39 years old in good health and CMV-seropositive. Each CDR3 is given with its conserved first and last residue. The D gene is left open where the match is weak. A clone size is listed for some rows: how often the clone was seen (once, few, many), or a class if it is expanded.

TRBD1,.,TRBJ2-5,TRBV7-2,TGTGCCAGCAGCCACACGACAGGGGTGGAGACCCAGTACTTC,CASSHTTGVETQYF
.,.,TRBJ1-2,TRBV7-8,TGTGCCAGCAGCTTCCGGGACATAAGTCTTCGGAACTATGGCTACACCTTC,CASSFRDISLRNYGYTF
TRBD1,.,TRBJ1-1,TRBV29-1,TGCAGCGTAGAGGGACAGATGAACACTGAAGCTTTCTTT,CSVEGQMNTEAFF
.,.,TRBJ2-7,TRBV7-8,TGTGCCAGCAGCTTAGGGTTAGACTACGAGCAGTACTTC,CASSLGLDYEQYF
.,.,TRBJ2-3,TRBV27,TGTGCCAGCAGACTTATACAGGGAACCACAGATACGCAGTATTTT,CASRLIQGTTDTQYF
.,few,TRBJ1-1,TRBV27,TGTGCCAGCAGTTTATCCCGGGAGACGGAAGCTTTCTTT,CASSLSRETEAFF
.,.,TRBJ2-7,TRBV5-1,TGCGCCAGCAGCTTGTCAGGGGGGTACTACGAGCAGTACTTC,CASSLSGGYYEQYF
.,.,TRBJ2-3,TRBV7-3,TGTGCCAGCAGTGAGGTGGTTGGCACAGATACGCAGTATTTT,CASSEVVGTDTQYF
TRBD2,.,TRBJ2-1,TRBV7-2,TGTGCCAGCAGCTTAGGGTCTAGCGGCTACAATGAGCAGTTCTTC,CASSLGSSGYNEQFF
.,few,TRBJ2-3,TRBV18,TGTGCCAGCTCATTGAGCGCGGGGAGACTGGGTACAGATACGCAGTATTTT,CASSLSAGRLGTDTQYF
TRBD2,.,TRBJ2-3,TRBV10-2,TGCGCCAGCAGTGGGCCTAGCGGGTCGGATACGCAGTATTTT,CASSGPSGSDTQYF
TRBD1,.,TRBJ2-7,TRBV11-2,TGTGCCAGCAACCCGGACAGGGCCCACGAGCAGTACTTC,CASNPDRAHEQYF
TRBD2,.,TRBJ2-3,TRBV27,TGTGCCAGCAGGGGGACTAGGGGCACAGATACGCAGTATTTT,CASRGTRGTDTQYF
TRBD2,.,TRBJ2-1,TRBV7-9,TGTGCCAGCAGCATAGGGACTAGCAAGCATGAGCAGTTCTTC,CASSIGTSKHEQFF
TRBD2,.,TRBJ2-3,TRBV6-6,TGTGCCAGCAGTGTAGCGGGGGAGCCTTGGGATACGCAGTATTTT,CASSVAGEPWDTQYF
.,.,TRBJ1-1,TRBV6-1,TGTGCCAGCAGTGATCCAGGAAGGAACACTGAAGCTTTCTTT,CASSDPGRNTEAFF
.,once,TRBJ2-7,TRBV30,TGTGCCTGGAGTGCGAGTAACCGACTACGAGTTGGGCAGTACTTC,CAWSASNRLRVGQYF
.,.,TRBJ1-1,TRBV9,TGTGCCAGCAGCGACGATTCTCTAGGCACTGAAGCTTTCTTT,CASSDDSLGTEAFF
.,few,TRBJ1-6,TRBV9,TGTGCCAGCAGCTTTCAGGGGAAAAATTCACCCCTCCACTTT,CASSFQGKNSPLHF
TRBD1,many,TRBJ2-5,TRBV25-1,TGTGCCAGCAGTGCCATCCGGGACAGGGGGGAGACCCAGTACTTC,CASSAIRDRGETQYF
.,.,TRBJ2-2,TRBV7-9,TGTGCCAGCAGAACCCGACTGGGAGAGACCGGGGAGCTGTTTTTT,CASRTRLGETGELFF
.,.,TRBJ2-2,TRBV29-1,TGCAGCGGTCTAGGGAACACCGGGGAGCTGTTTTTT,CSGLGNTGELFF
.,once,TRBJ1-3,TRBV30,TGTGCCTGGAAGGGGCAGCAAACCATATATTTT,CAWKGQQTIYF
.,.,TRBJ2-3,TRBV7-9,TGTGCCAGCAGATTTACAGGATCCTTTGACCCAGATACGCAGTATTTT,CASRFTGSFDPDTQYF
TRBD1,once,TRBJ1-5,TRBV2,TGTGCCAGTCGATTGACAGGGCTTAGCAATCAGCCCCAGCATTTT,CASRLTGLSNQPQHF
.,.,TRBJ1-3,TRBV7-9,TGTGCCAGCAGTATACAGGGAGGAAACACCATATATTTT,CASSIQGGNTIYF
.,once,TRBJ1-2,TRBV18,TGTGCCAGCTCACTAACGACCGGGACAACAAACTATGGCTACACCTTC,CASSLTTGTTNYGYTF
TRBD2,.,TRBJ2-1,TRBV5-5,TGTGCCAGCACTATGCGGGGGGGGAGCTCCTACAATGAGCAGTTCTTC,CASTMRGGSSYNEQFF
.,.,TRBJ1-2,TRBV29-1,TGCAGCGTTCGGACAACAAACTATGGCTACACCTTC,CSVRTTNYGYTF
.,.,TRBJ1-1,TRBV20-1,TGCAGTGCTAGAGATCCCGCTGAAGCTTTCTTT,CSARDPAEAFF
.,.,TRBJ2-7,TRBV2,TGTGCCAGCAGTGAGGGACTCCAACATTCCTACGAGCAGTACTTC,CASSEGLQHSYEQYF
.,.,TRBJ1-2,TRBV4-2,TGTGCCAGCAGCCAAGAGGCCCGGGTCAATGGCTACACCTTC,CASSQEARVNGYTF
.,few,TRBJ1-1,TRBV7-3,TGTGCCAGCAGCTTAACCCCGACAGGCGGAATGACTGAAGCTTTCTTT,CASSLTPTGGMTEAFF
TRBD1,once,TRBJ2-6,TRBV9,TGTGCCAGCAGCGGACAGGGGTCTGGGGCCAACGTCCTGACTTTC,CASSGQGSGANVLTF
TRBD1,.,TRBJ2-7,TRBV11-3,TGTGCCAGCAGCCCAGGGACAGGAGCCTACGAGCAGTACTTC,CASSPGTGAYEQYF
TRBD2,.,TRBJ2-1,TRBV19,TGTGCCAGTAGTATCTTCGGGACTAGCGGGGGGAGTGAGCAGTTCTTC,CASSIFGTSGGSEQFF
TRBD1,once,TRBJ1-6,TRBV7-8,TGTGCCAGCAGCTTAGTGGACAGGGTTTCACCCCTCCACTTT,CASSLVDRVSPLHF
TRBD1,.,TRBJ1-1,TRBV27,TGTGCCAGCAGTTTATGGGGGACAGGGGGCAGGACTGAAGCTTTCTTT,CASSLWGTGGRTEAFF
.,.,TRBJ2-1,TRBV19,TGTGCCAGTACCTCACGGGTCGGGGTGGGTCCTTACAATGAGCAGTTCTTC,CASTSRVGVGPYNEQFF
.,.,TRBJ2-5,TRBV5-6,TGTGCCAGCAGCTTGGTCGGTAGGGGGAGAGAGACCCAGTACTTC,CASSLVGRGRETQYF
TRBD1,.,TRBJ1-1,TRBV19,TGTGCCAGTAGTGCCGACAGGGTGAACACTGAAGCTTTCTTT,CASSADRVNTEAFF
TRBD2,.,TRBJ2-3,TRBV15,TGTGCCACCAGCAGAGATTTGGGACTAGCCACAGATACGCAGTATTTT,CATSRDLGLATDTQYF
.,.,TRBJ1-5,TRBV5-1,TGCGCCAGCAGTCCAGGGGCTTTCGGCCAGCCCCAGCATTTT,CASSPGAFGQPQHF
TRBD1,.,TRBJ2-1,TRBV7-3,TGTGCCAGCAGCTCGACAGGGTTTGCCACCTACAATGAGCAGTTCTTC,CASSSTGFATYNEQFF
.,.,TRBJ2-7,TRBV6-6,TGTGCCAGCAGCGGGGCGGGAATGGGGGAGCAGTACTTC,CASSGAGMGEQYF
.,.,TRBJ2-7,TRBV5-1,TGCGCCAGCAGCTTGGCGGCCAGGGACTACGAGCAGTACTTC,CASSLAARDYEQYF
.,.,TRBJ1-2,TRBV30,TGTGCCTGGAGGAGACAGGAGATCAGATATGGCTACACCTTC,CAWRRQEIRYGYTF
TRBD1,medium-sized,TRBJ1-2,TRBV27,TGTGCCAGCAGTTTAGGGACAGGGGGGTACTATGGCTACACCTTC,CASSLGTGGYYGYTF
.,.,TRBJ2-1,TRBV6-5,TGTGCCAGCAGTTACGGCGGGGTTGGGAATGAGCAGTTCTTC,CASSYGGVGNEQFF
TRBD1,.,TRBJ2-7,TRBV7-9,TGTGCCAGCAGCTCCGGACAGGGAATGGAAATCGAGCAGTACTTC,CASSSGQGMEIEQYF
TRBD1,.,TRBJ2-2,TRBV9,TGTGCCAGCAGCGAGGGGGACAGGCCGAACACCGGGGAGCTGTTTTTT,CASSEGDRPNTGELFF
.,.,TRBJ2-5,TRBV21-1,TGTGCCAGCAGCCAAAAGGGAGGTAGGGAGGGCCAAGAGACCCAGTACTTC,CASSQKGGREGQETQYF
.,.,TRBJ1-1,TRBV2,TGTGCCAGCAGTGAAGTGGGGGGGCGTTACGACACTGAAGCTTTCTTT,CASSEVGGRYDTEAFF
TRBD1,.,TRBJ1-5,TRBV19,TGTGCCAGTTCAGACGGGACAGGCTACAATCAGCCCCAGCATTTT,CASSDGTGYNQPQHF
.,.,TRBJ1-4,TRBV18,TGTGCCAGCTCACCACAGGGAGGTGGCCTTGCAACTAATGAAAAACTGTTTTTT,CASSPQGGGLATNEKLFF